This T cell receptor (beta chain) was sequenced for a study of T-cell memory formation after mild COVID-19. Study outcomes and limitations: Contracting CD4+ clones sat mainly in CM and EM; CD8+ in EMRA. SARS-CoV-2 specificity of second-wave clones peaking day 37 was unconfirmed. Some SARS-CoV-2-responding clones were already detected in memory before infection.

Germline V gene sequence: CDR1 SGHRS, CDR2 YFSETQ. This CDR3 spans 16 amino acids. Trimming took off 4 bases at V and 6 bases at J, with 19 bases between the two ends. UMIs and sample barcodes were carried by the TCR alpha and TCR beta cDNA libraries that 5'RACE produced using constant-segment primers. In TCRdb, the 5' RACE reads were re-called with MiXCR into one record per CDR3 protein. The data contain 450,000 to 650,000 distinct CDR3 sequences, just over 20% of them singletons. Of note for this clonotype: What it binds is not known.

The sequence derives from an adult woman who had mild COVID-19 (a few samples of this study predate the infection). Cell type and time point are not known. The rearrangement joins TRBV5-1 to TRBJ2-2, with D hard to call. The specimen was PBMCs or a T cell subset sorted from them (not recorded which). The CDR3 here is CASSLLWASRAGELFF. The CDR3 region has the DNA TGCGCCAGCAGCCTCCTTTGGGCATCTAGGGCCGGGGAGCTGTTTTTT.